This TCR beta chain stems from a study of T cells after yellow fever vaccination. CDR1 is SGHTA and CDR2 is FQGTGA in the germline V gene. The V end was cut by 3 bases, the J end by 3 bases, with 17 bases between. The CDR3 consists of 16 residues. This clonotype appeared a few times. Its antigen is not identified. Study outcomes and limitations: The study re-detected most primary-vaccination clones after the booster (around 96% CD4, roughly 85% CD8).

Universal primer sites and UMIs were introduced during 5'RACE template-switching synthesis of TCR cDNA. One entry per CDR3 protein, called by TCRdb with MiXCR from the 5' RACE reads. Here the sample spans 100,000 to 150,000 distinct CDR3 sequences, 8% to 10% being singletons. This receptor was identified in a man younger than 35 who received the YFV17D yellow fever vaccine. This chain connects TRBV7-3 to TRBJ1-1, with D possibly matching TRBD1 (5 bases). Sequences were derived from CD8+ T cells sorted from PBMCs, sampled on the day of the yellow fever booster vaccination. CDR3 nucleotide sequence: TGTGCCAGCAGCTTGGGGGTGTCTTCCCCAGACACTGAAGCTTTCTTT. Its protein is CASSLGVSSPDTEAFF. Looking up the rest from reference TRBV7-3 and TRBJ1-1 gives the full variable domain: GAGVSQTPSNKVTEKGKYVELRCDPISGHTALYWYRQSLGQGPEFLIYFQGTGAADDSGLPNDRFFAVRPEGSVSTLKIQRTERGDSAVYLCASSLGVSSPDTEAFFGQGTRLTVV.